The 2 T cell receptor beta chains presented below share a single source sample, sequenced in a study of T cells in Graves' hyperthyroidism and ophthalmopathy. RNA transcripts yielded amplified TCR beta CDR3 regions. The study used the HTBI primer set for a first-round RT-PCR of the TCR CDR3. A single record per CDR3 protein comes from TCRdb applying MiXCR to the multiplex PCR reads. The sample records about 420,000 distinct CDR3 sequences, 12% to 15% being singletons. Source material: blood. These receptors were collected from a woman aged 18 to 35 with Graves' hyperthyroidism.

This clonotype was seen repeatedly, ten times or more. The rearrangement links TRBV10-3 to TRBJ1-1; no clear D. Germline V lookup: CDR1 ENHRY, CDR2 SYGVKD. The length of the CDR3 is 16 residues. V was pared by 6 bases and J by 1 base, with 18 bases between. The DNA for the CDR3 is TGTGCCATCAGGATAGGACTAACCGAAACGAACACTGAAGCTTTCTTT. Translated, it gives CAIRIGLTETNTEAFF.

A few counts support this clonotype. The gene calls are TRBV4-1 and TRBJ2-7; 9 bases match TRBD1. Germline loops: CDR1 MGHRA, CDR2 YSYEKL. This CDR3 spans 17 amino acids. The V gene end was trimmed by 4 bases and the J gene end by 5 bases; junction bases not matched to a gene: 15. The CDR3 sequence is CASSPRSGTGLGNEQYF. Here the CDR3 DNA reads TGCGCCAGCAGCCCCCGATCCGGGACAGGGCTGGGCAACGAGCAGTACTTC.